What follows are 9 T cell receptor beta chains derived from one specimen sequenced in a study of molecular identifiers for immune sequencing clone quantification. TCRdb re-derived calls from the PCR reads in MiXCR, one entry per CDR3 protein. The sample holds some 320,000 distinct CDR3 sequences, about a fifth seen once. Material for sequencing was naive CD8+ T cells from blood, with Jurkat cell RNA spiked in. Regarding subset: FACS-sorted CD8+CD4-CCR7+CD45RA+ naive T cells. These receptors were obtained from a human donor in good health. Some libraries in this study had Jurkat cell RNA spiked in.

This clonotype was observed a few times. The J gene is TRBJ2-7, the V gene TRBV19; the match to TRBD1 covers 10 bases. CDR3 length: 14 residues. Germline CDR1 is LNHDA and CDR2 is SQIVND (reference sequence). V was pared by 8 bases and J by 5 bases, with 9 bases of the junction left unmatched. The CDR3 bases are TGTGCCAGTTCCTGGGGGACAGGGGTTGACGAGCAGTACTTC. Translated: CASSWGTGVDEQYF.

Only a few counts were recorded for this clonotype. V usage is TRBV27 and J usage is TRBJ2-2, with TRBD1 matching over 11 bases. The CDR3 loop spans 17 amino acids. Trimming took 4 bases from V and 4 from J; bases not matched to a gene: 8. CDR1 and CDR2 (germline): MNHEY, SMNVEV (reference sequence). In DNA, the CDR3 is TGTGCCAGCAGTTCACAAAGGACAGGGGGCATCACCGGGGAGCTGTTTTTT. Residues: CASSSQRTGGITGELFF.

This clonotype was recorded many times. The V gene is TRBV6-1, the J gene TRBJ2-3; D is tentatively TRBD1 or TRBD2 (5 bases each). With 2 bases removed from V and 5 bases from J, the gap between germline ends came to 8 bases. The CDR3 is 13 amino acids. CDR1 is MNHNS and CDR2 is SASEGT in the germline V gene. CDR3 in DNA: TGTGCCAGCAGTGAATTGGGGGTAGATACGCAGTATTTT. This translates into CASSELGVDTQYF.

Notes on this clonotype: A clone one base away is much larger, so this may be a read error. The rearrangement uses TRBV19 and TRBJ1-1, with a possible D match to TRBD1 (5 bases). The CDR3 totals 14 residues. CDR1 and CDR2 (germline): LNHDA, SQIVND (reference sequence). This chain's CDR3 is CASSIGGPNTEALF. In DNA, the CDR3 is TGTGCCAGTAGTATAGGGGGACCGAACACTGAAGCTCTCTTT. The whole variable domain, filled in from reference TRBV19 and TRBJ1-1, reads DGGITQSPKYLFRKEGQNVTLSCEQNLNHDAMYWYRQDPGQGLRLIYYSQIVNDFQKGDIAEGYSVSREKKESFPLTVTSAQKNPTAFYLCASSIGGPNTEALFGQGTRLTVV.

A remark on this clonotype: This sequence may be a read error, since a much larger clone differs from it by one base. J is TRBJ2-3 and V is TRBV5-6; the D is unclear. CDR3 length: 15 amino acids. The germline V and J ends were trimmed by 5 bases and 3 bases, with 16 bases remaining between them. The germline gives CDR1 SGHDT, CDR2 YYEEEE. The CDR3 region is CASRDKILDTDTQYF. Here the CDR3 DNA reads TGTGCCAGCAGAGACAAGATTTTAGATACAGATACGCAGTATTTT.

Details on this clonotype: Since no conserved phenylalanine or tryptophan closes the CDR3, a read error is the likely cause. This chain links TRBV12-3 or TRBV12-4 with TRBJ1-1; maybe TRBD1 (6 bases). The CDR3 has 15 residues. Trimming pared 6 bases from V and 5 bases from J, leaving 19 bases between. CDR3 in DNA: TGTGCCAGCAGCCCCCCAGGGGACTGGGATACTGAAGCTTTCCTT. Amino acid sequence: CASSPPGDWDTEAFL.

This clonotype was seen repeatedly, ten times or more. The V gene is TRBV12-3 or TRBV12-4, the J gene TRBJ2-3; 9 positions match TRBD1. V gave up 6 bases and J gave up 3 bases; unmatched junction bases: 7. The length of the CDR3 is 15 residues. The CDR3 region has the DNA TGTGCCAGCAGCTTATACAGGGGGCGGACAGATACGCAGTATTTT. It translates to CASSLYRGRTDTQYF.

The sample holds many counts of this clonotype. This chain joins TRBV2 and TRBJ2-5; TRBD1 is a possible D gene (6 bases). The CDR3 covers 14 residues. Trimming pared 4 bases from V and 3 bases from J, leaving 12 bases between. In germline, CDR1 is SNHLY, CDR2 FYNNEI. This chain's CDR3 is CASSGRDIKETQYF. The CDR3 nucleotides read TGTGCCAGCAGTGGCCGGGACATAAAAGAGACCCAGTACTTC. The whole variable domain, remainder taken from reference TRBV2 and TRBJ2-5, is EPEVTQTPSHQVTQMGQEVILRCVPISNHLYFYWYRQILGQKVEFLVSFYNNEISEKSEIFDDQFSVERPDGSNFTLKIRSTKLEDSAMYFCASSGRDIKETQYFGPGTRLLVL.

Concerning this clonotype: A much larger clone is a single base away; this may be a read error. The chain combines TRBV4-2 with TRBJ1-1, with D uncertain. The CDR3 extends over 15 amino acids. Germline loops: CDR1 LGHNA, CDR2 YNFKEQ. The CDR3 reads CASGQEAHTNTEAFF. CDR3 in DNA: TGTGCCAGCGGCCAAGAGGCGCACACGAACACTGAAGCTTTCTTT.